This TCR beta chain was recovered during a study of Graves' ophthalmopathy and Graves' hyperthyroidism (dated by TCRdb to the late 2010s). Regarding the research as a whole: Peripheral blood samples were taken at the time of initial diagnosis, before any treatment was given. To tell Graves' ophthalmopathy apart from Graves' hyperthyroidism, and to predict which patients would progress to ophthalmopathy, the study relied on TCR beta repertoire signatures. In total, some 130 blood samples were TCR-sequenced: 40 to 45 ophthalmopathy, roughly 80 hyperthyroidism and some 17 hyperthyroidism-to-ophthalmopathy patients. To explore V-J signatures that distinguish ophthalmopathy from hyperthyroidism, a discovery set of around 100 patients was enrolled, made up of around 44 with ophthalmopathy and 57 with stable hyperthyroidism. The independent validation cohort included under 20 hyperthyroidism patients plus 17 patients who later progressed from hyperthyroidism to ophthalmopathy. T-cell repertoires of thyroid tissue and blood were compared in more than five hyperthyroidism patients. After sampling, hyperthyroidism patients received methimazole starting at 30 mg daily, and ophthalmopathy patients received high-dose intravenous methylprednisolone.

Results and caveats for the whole study, not just this receptor: Most of the expanded thyroid clonotypes with a frequency above 0.001 were also detected in blood, and it was suggested that the thyroid immune response may be reflected by blood repertoires. Sample size was not predetermined statistically, and investigators were not blinded to group allocation. In cross-validation, the 13-signature model distinguished ophthalmopathy from stable hyperthyroidism with approximately 90% sensitivity and about 81% specificity, while in the test set the corresponding values were 80% and 75%. In validation, the model predicted ophthalmopathy progression with roughly 68% sensitivity and roughly 72% specificity; some 13 predicted patients were CT-confirmed with GO in a median of about 6.1 months.

This clonotype has only a few counts. Its antigen remains undetermined. No per-base quality is available; no much larger clone lies one base away. Ophthalmopathy patients were characterized by moderately to severely active disease, a Clinical Activity Score of at least 3, a NOSPECS grade of at least 4, and a disease duration under 3 months. Patients with other autoimmune diseases, uncontrolled infections, pregnancy or lactation were excluded. Clinical symptoms, serum thyroxine, TRAb, thyroid ultrasound and orbital computed tomography formed the basis of the diagnosis. PBMCs were isolated from more than 8 ml of fresh peripheral blood by Ficoll-Paque density gradient centrifugation. Trizol reagent was used to extract the total RNA, and its quality was then checked on an Agilent 2100 Bioanalyzer. For repertoire sequencing, the TCR beta CDR3 regions were amplified from RNA transcripts. A first-round RT-PCR used HTBI primers with the Qiagen OneStep RT-PCR kit, followed by a second-round multiplex PCR, size selection and purification. The libraries underwent paired-end sequencing with 100 bp reads on an Illumina HiSeq2000. The original methods were these. Reads were processed with SOAPnuke, discarding reads with adapters, uncalled bases, mean Phred below 15, or no exact constant-primer or identifier match. COPE v1.2.5 was used to merge the high-quality paired reads. Each unique nucleotide sequence was treated as a clonotype, and MiTCR v1.1 was used to align the clonotypes to the IMGT TRB V, D and J references. Only V-J combinations with frequency above 0.0001 were analysed, covering around 99% of repertoires. For each V-J combination, a TCR clonal expansion and chaos score was defined as F50 clonal expansion divided by the chaos observed in the TCRdist matrix. Welch's t-statistics and random forest were used to narrow the features down to around 13 V-J combinations, which were then fed into a naive Bayes classifier. The similarity between thyroid and blood repertoires was quantified using the Morisita-Horn index. The public reads were run again by TCRdb, first through fastp at Q25 and then through MiXCR, and only productive beta chains were kept. When rows share a CDR3 protein, they turn into one entry using the most common DNA and genes. TCRdb's processing, not the study's, gives the V and J calls here. This sample lists more than 550,000 distinct CDR3 sequences; about 41% were detected once. The ten most abundant clones make up about 3.3% of the sample.

The receptor's source is an adult man with Graves' ophthalmopathy. The sample taken for sequencing was peripheral blood.

The CDR3 protein sequence reads: CASSLTPGNTIYF. The DNA reads as follows: TGTGCCAGCAGTTTAACACCCGGAAACACCATATATTTT. The chain uses TRBV12-3 or TRBV12-4 and TRBJ1-3; no D gene is confidently identified. At the junction V is shortened by 2 bases and J by 4 bases, with 6 bases in between. Including the terminal cysteine and phenylalanine, the CDR3 comprises 13 residues. Only the CDR3 portion is preserved as DNA: 39 bases, with reading frame beginning at the first base.